This T cell receptor beta chain was documented in a study of CD8 T cells in Susac syndrome (dated by TCRdb to the late 2010s). Looking at the study overall: The study used repertoire sequencing to test whether antigen drove CD8+ T cell activation and differentiation in Susac syndrome. What the research found in general, with its limitations: The TCR sequencing and HLA analysis was acknowledged to have included a relatively small number of individuals.

From its cysteine to its phenylalanine, the CDR3 spans 14 amino acids. Kept here is only the CDR3 DNA, which spans 42 bases and is read in frame from base 1. Between the V and J ends, shortened by 4 bases and 2 bases respectively, the junction contains 8 bases. The germline V gene encodes CDR1 MNHNS and CDR2 SASEGT. About this clonotype: Its antigen remains unidentified. One base away there is no much larger clone; base qualities are not given.

High-throughput TCR beta sequencing profiled peripheral blood CD8+ and CD4+ T cells from healthy donors, Susac syndrome patients and multiple sclerosis patients. Healthy donors were age- and sex-matched controls. CD8+ TEMRA cells were enriched by FACS, while bulk CD8+ and CD4+ T cells were purified by magnetic negative isolation. Blood was drawn into EDTA tubes, processed within 24 hours, and PBMCs were isolated by density gradient centrifugation. PBMCs intended for TCR sequencing were cryopreserved in liquid nitrogen and thawed later in a water bath at 37 degrees C. A purity of at least 90% was achieved for sorted or isolated CD4+, CD8+ and CD8+ TEMRA cells. RNA was extracted with the RNeasy kit and roughly 0.45 to 1 ug was reverse transcribed using random hexamers. The immunoSEQ multiplex PCR assay, which covers 54 Vbeta and 13 Jbeta segments, was used to amplify TCR beta CDR3 regions. Bias from PCR amplification was corrected by using a synthetic template baseline for primer optimization and for computational correction. The authors processed their data as follows. Reads were assigned to V, D and J genes according to IMGT and analyzed in immunoSEQ Analyzer, with only productive sequences retained. Clonality was computed as one minus Shannon entropy normalized by log2 of the number of productive unique sequences. Public and private clones were assessed among the 100 most prevalent clones of each patient and control. Clones were defined as Susac-specific when absent from the healthy and MS cohorts, from approximately 1,100 published viral clones and from other ImmuneACCESS disease sequences. In TCRdb, the public reads were trimmed at Q25 with fastp and aligned with MiXCR, with productive beta chains retained. Entries are consolidated by CDR3 protein sequence, retaining the most common genes and DNA. In this record, the V and J calls reflect TCRdb's handling and not the investigators' own analysis. The sample data list approximately 170,000 distinct CDR3 sequences, and approximately 90% of these were observed just once. The biggest ten clones account for more than 0.07% of the sample.

The chain was built from TRBV6-1 and TRBJ2-2; the D region possibly corresponds to TRBD2 (6 bases align). The receptor was derived from a human donor in good health. The sample taken for sequencing was CD4+ T cells from PBMCs. In nucleotide form, the sequence is TGTGCCAGCAGTGTGGGGGGAAACACCGGGGAGCTGTTTTTT. This is translated as CASSVGGNTGELFF.